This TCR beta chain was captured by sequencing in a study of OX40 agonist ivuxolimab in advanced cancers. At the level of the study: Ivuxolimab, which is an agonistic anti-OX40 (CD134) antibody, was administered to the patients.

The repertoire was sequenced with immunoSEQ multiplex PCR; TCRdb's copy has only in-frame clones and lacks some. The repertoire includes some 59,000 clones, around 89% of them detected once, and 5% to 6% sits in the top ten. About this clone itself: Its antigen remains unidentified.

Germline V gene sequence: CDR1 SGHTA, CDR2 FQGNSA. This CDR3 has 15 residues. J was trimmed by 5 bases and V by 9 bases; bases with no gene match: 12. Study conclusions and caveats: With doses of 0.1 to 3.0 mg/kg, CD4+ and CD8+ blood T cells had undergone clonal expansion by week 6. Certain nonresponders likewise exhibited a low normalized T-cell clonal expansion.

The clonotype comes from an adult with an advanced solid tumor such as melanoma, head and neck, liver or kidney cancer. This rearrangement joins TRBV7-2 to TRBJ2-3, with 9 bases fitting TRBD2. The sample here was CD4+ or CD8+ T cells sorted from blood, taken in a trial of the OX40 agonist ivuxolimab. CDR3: CASTYSAGGLDTQYF. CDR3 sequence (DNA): TGTGCCAGTACCTACTCGGCGGGAGGGTTAGATACGCAGTATTTT.